The entry below describes one T cell receptor (beta chain). This CDR3 is 12 amino acids long. Germline CDR1 MNHEY, CDR2 SVGAGI. Trimming stripped 1 base from V and 4 bases from J, with 4 bases between. Clones were read by immunoSEQ multiplex PCR, and TCRdb kept only the in-frame ones, dropping some. The profile shows around 77,000 clones, 90% of them singletons. This record comes from a study of blood T cell repertoires in COVID-19. The chain links TRBV6-5 to TRBJ2-5; D is ambiguous. The source of this sequence is a woman over 75 with active or convalescent COVID-19. The sequenced sample consisted of peripheral blood. The CDR3: CASSYYGETQYF. In DNA, the CDR3 is TGTGCCAGCAGTTACTACGGAGAGACCCAGTACTTC.